The 14 T cell receptor beta chains presented below share a single source sample, sequenced in a study of breast tumors, draining lymph nodes, adjacent tissues. MiXCR was run by TCRdb on the multiplex PCR reads, yielding one entry per CDR3 protein. The sample carries under 80,000 distinct CDR3 sequences, around two fifths recorded once. Specimen: breast tumor tissue. The receptors here all came from a female donor with breast cancer. Some clones in this sample may be carry-over from other donors' samples.

The chain is built from TRBV24-1 and TRBJ2-5, with unresolved D. Trimming pared 4 bases from V and 7 bases from J, leaving 9 bases between. Germline values: CDR1 KGHDR, CDR2 SFDVKD. CDR3 length equals 12 residues. The CDR3 loop reads CATSELGGTQYF. As DNA, the CDR3 is TGTGCCACCAGTGAGCTGGGCGGGACCCAGTACTTC.

This clonotype was seen repeatedly, ten times or more. The chain carries TRBV20-1 and TRBJ1-4, with D perhaps matching TRBD1 (5 bases). The CDR3 extends over 14 amino acids. Germline V gives CDR1 DFQATT, CDR2 SNEGSKA (reference sequence). V lost 3 bases, J lost 11 bases, and 19 bases lay in between. The CDR3 sequence: CSASPDSNLRKLFF. The CDR3 nucleotides are TGCAGTGCTAGCCCCGACAGCAATCTTAGGAAACTGTTTTTT.

This clonotype was counted only a few times. This chain links TRBV12-3 or TRBV12-4 with TRBJ1-1; D gene uncertain. The V end lost 8 bases, the J end lost 4 bases, and 14 bases lay between the germline ends. The CDR3 is 13 residues long. The CDR3 DNA reads as TGTGCCAGCCGCCCCGGAACGGCCACTGAAGCTTTCTTT. Protein sequence: CASRPGTATEAFF.

Comment on this clonotype: Compared with germline, one end of the junction differs, possibly owing to a read error. This chain joins TRBV5-1 and TRBJ2-3, with 7 nucleotides matching TRBD1. The CDR3 consists of 14 residues. The germline V gene encodes CDR1 SGHRS and CDR2 YFSETQ. The CDR3 is CASNRGPDTDTQYF. For the CDR3, the DNA is TGCGCCAGCAATAGGGGGCCTGATACAGATACGCAGTATTTC.

For this clonotype: Compared with germline, one end of the junction differs, possibly owing to a read error. The rearrangement joins TRBV11-2 to TRBJ2-5, with a possible D match to TRBD2 (6 bases). The V gene's germline CDR1 is SGHAT and CDR2 FQNNGV. CDR3 length equals 13 residues. The CDR3 nucleotides are TGTGCTAGCAGCTTAGGCGGGGTGGAGACCCAGTGCTTC. This translates into CASSLGGVETQCF.

The chain uses TRBV20-1 and TRBJ2-3; the D gene is possibly TRBD2 (5 bases). Trimming stripped 5 bases from V and 1 base from J, with 16 bases between. The germline gives CDR1 DFQATT, CDR2 SNEGSKA (reference sequence). This CDR3 comprises 15 residues. CDR3 loop: CSAFDPAVRTDTQYF. CDR3 nucleotides: TGCAGTGCTTTCGATCCAGCGGTGCGCACAGATACGCAGTATTTT.

This clonotype was seen repeatedly, ten times or more. The chain employs TRBV20-1 and TRBJ1-2, with D possibly matching TRBD1 (6 bases). This CDR3 comprises 14 residues. CDR1 and CDR2 (germline): DFQATT, SNEGSKA (reference sequence). The V and J ends lost 3 bases and 6 bases respectively, with 17 bases between them. The CDR3 bases are TGCAGTGCTAGTACTCGCGAGAGGGGGGATGGCTACACCTTC. It codes for CSASTRERGDGYTF.

This clonotype appeared many times. The chain recombines TRBV6-5 with TRBJ2-1; the match to TRBD2 covers 12 bases. The CDR3 runs 17 residues. V dropped 0 bases and J dropped 3; count of bases not matched to a gene: 3. Per the germline V gene, CDR1 is MNHEY and CDR2 is SVGAGI. CDR3 DNA sequence: TGTGCCAGCAGTTACTCGACTAGCGGGGGCCTCTACAATGAGCAGTTCTTC. It encodes CASSYSTSGGLYNEQFF.

Remarks on this clonotype: This may be a read error, as it is one base from a much larger clone. The rearrangement uses TRBV4-2 and TRBJ2-3, with TRBD2 matching over 9 bases. CDR1 is LGHNA and CDR2 is YNFKEQ in the germline V gene. This CDR3 is built from 16 residues. V shed 2 bases, J shed 5 bases, and the junction held 8 bases outside the gene matches. DNA of the CDR3: TGTGCCAGCAGCCAAACTGGCGGGGGGGCCATAGATACGCAGTATTTT. It specifies CASSQTGGGAIDTQYF.

Many counts were recorded for this clonotype. The chain is built from TRBV2 and TRBJ1-2, with a possible D match to TRBD1 (6 bases). V was pared by 1 base and J by 3 bases, with 15 bases between. CDR1 and CDR2 (germline): SNHLY, FYNNEI. The CDR3 runs to 16 residues. This chain's CDR3 is CASSEGFIGTYYGYTF. CDR3 nucleotide sequence: TGTGCCAGCAGTGAAGGGTTTATCGGGACATACTATGGCTACACCTTC.

The chain combines TRBV18 with TRBJ1-1; D uncertain. The CDR3 has 14 residues. Germline lookup yields CDR1 KGHSH and CDR2 LQKENI. V was cut by 3 bases and J by 1 base, with 9 bases left in between. CDR3 sequence: CASSPFGPNTEAFF. The CDR3 coding sequence is TGTGCCAGCTCACCCTTCGGGCCGAACACTGAAGCTTTCTTT.

This clonotype was seen many times. The rearrangement uses TRBV11-3 and TRBJ2-1, with D unresolved. The CDR3 consists of 13 residues. Trimming left V 0 bases short and J 15 bases short, with 15 bases between. Germline V gene data show CDR1 as SGHNT and CDR2 as YENEEA. The CDR3 nucleotides read TGTGCCAGCAGCTTAGAAAACAGCGTCTCTTGGTTCTTC. Its translation is CASSLENSVSWFF.

The chain has TRBV5-5 and TRBJ1-1; D is unresolved. Germline V gene sequence: CDR1 SGHKS, CDR2 YYEKEE (reference sequence). Trimming stripped 4 bases from V and 2 bases from J, with 12 bases between. The CDR3 covers 14 residues. The CDR3 spells CASSRRTDNTEAFF. The CDR3 coding sequence is TGTGCCAGCAGCAGAAGGACGGATAACACTGAAGCTTTCTTT.

This clonotype came up many times. This chain links TRBV6-4 with TRBJ2-3; tentatively, D is TRBD2 (6 bases). This CDR3 spans 16 amino acids. The germline gives CDR1 MRHNA, CDR2 SNTAGT. Trimming left V 0 bases short and J 0 bases short, with 10 bases between. The DNA for the CDR3 is TGTGCCAGCAGTGACTCGGAGGCGGGGAGCACAGATACGCAGTATTTT. Translating gives CASSDSEAGSTDTQYF.